The 14 T cell receptor beta chains given below trace back to one sample, sequenced in a study of CD8 T cells in ankylosing spondylitis. Via MiXCR, TCRdb re-called the 5' RACE reads, giving one row per CDR3 protein. Of 200,000 or so distinct CDR3 sequences listed, around 13% are singletons. The sample comprised blood, either unsorted or a sorted T cell fraction (not recorded which). Every receptor here comes from a female donor with ankylosing spondylitis or in good health (not recorded which).

This clonotype was recorded many times. This sequence joins TRBV20-1 and TRBJ1-6; D unclear. The germline V gene has CDR1 DFQATT and CDR2 SNEGSKA (reference sequence). The CDR3 has 11 residues. The V end lost 7 bases, the J end lost 8 bases, and 9 bases lay between the germline ends. CDR3 in DNA: TGCAGTGGGAGTCCCGATTCACCCCTCCACTTT. Encoded protein: CSGSPDSPLHF.

Many counts were recorded for this clonotype. CDR3 DNA: TGTGCCAGCCGGTCCGGGACTAGCGGCCAAGAGACCCAGTACTTC. Amino acids: CASRSGTSGQETQYF. The chain is built from TRBV27 and TRBJ2-5; TRBD2 matches 11 bases. V lost 8 bases and J lost 1; bases outside the gene matches: 6. This CDR3 has 15 amino acids. Germline values: CDR1 MNHEY, CDR2 SMNVEV (reference sequence).

This clonotype appeared many times. V usage is TRBV11-1 and J usage is TRBJ2-1, with D maybe TRBD2 (6 bases). The CDR3 has 15 residues. Germline V gene lookup returns CDR1 SGHAT and CDR2 FQDESV (reference sequence). V was shortened by 2 bases and J by 6 bases, with 14 bases between the two germline ends. CDR3 loop: CASSLYSGPSNEQFF. CDR3 nucleotide sequence: TGTGCCAGCAGCTTATATAGCGGCCCCTCCAATGAGCAGTTCTTC.

The chain recombines TRBV20-1 with TRBJ1-4; TRBD1 matches at 9 bases. V dropped 6 bases and J dropped 7; count of bases not matched to a gene: 9. This CDR3 comprises 14 residues. Germline V CDR1 and CDR2: DFQATT, SNEGSKA (reference sequence). The DNA for the CDR3 is TGCAGTGCCCTTAGACAGGGGGAGCGTGAAAAACTGTTTTTT. Its protein is CSALRQGEREKLFF.

At least ten counts were recorded for this clonotype. The rearrangement links TRBV29-1 to TRBJ1-6; D is ambiguous. This CDR3 is built from 15 residues. Trimming left V 5 bases short and J 10 bases short, with 21 bases between. Germline V gene lookup returns CDR1 SQVTM and CDR2 ANQGSEA. CDR3 in DNA: TGCAGCGTTAGGACCAAGGCGGGAGAGAAATCACCCCTCCACTTT. Amino acid sequence: CSVRTKAGEKSPLHF.

In this sample, this clonotype turned up many times. V usage is TRBV7-2 and J usage is TRBJ1-5, with D perhaps TRBD1 (5 bases). CDR3 length: 14 residues. Germline V gives CDR1 SGHTA, CDR2 FQGNSA. The V and J ends lost 5 bases and 6 bases respectively, with 14 bases between them. CDR3 bases: TGTGCCAGCAGCAGAGGGGATTCGGTTCAGCCCCAGCATTTT. Translation: CASSRGDSVQPQHF.

The chain uses TRBV29-1 and TRBJ2-3; 8 nucleotides match TRBD1. The V and J ends lost 7 bases and 2 bases, in that order; junction bases with no gene match: 8. This CDR3 contains 14 residues. Germline lookup yields CDR1 SQVTM and CDR2 ANQGSEA. CDR3 DNA sequence: TGCAGCGCCCTGGGGGACAGGTACACAGATACGCAGTATTTT. It translates to CSALGDRYTDTQYF.

The V and J genes are TRBV6-5 and TRBJ2-3, with D tentatively TRBD1 (6 bases). The CDR3 has 16 residues. V was pared by 2 bases and J by 2 bases, with 14 bases between. From germline, CDR1 is MNHEY and CDR2 SVGAGI. CDR3 amino acids: CASSYLGQLDTDTQYF. The CDR3 DNA sequence: TGTGCCAGCAGTTACCTCGGACAGCTAGACACAGATACGCAGTATTTT.

This chain connects TRBV7-8 to TRBJ1-1, with a possible D match to TRBD1 (6 bases). Germline loops: CDR1 SGHVS, CDR2 FQNEAQ. CDR3 length equals 15 residues. The V end lost 4 bases, the J end lost 10 bases, and 22 bases lay between the germline ends. For the CDR3, the DNA is TGTGCCAGCAGCTCGCCCTTTCAGGGGACGGCGGGAGCTTTCTTT. It translates to CASSSPFQGTAGAFF.

This clonotype was seen a few times. The CDR3 DNA sequence: TGTGCCAGCAGCTTAGTTACGGGACTGAACACTGAAGCTTTCTTT. It codes for CASSLVTGLNTEAFF. V and J are TRBV7-2 and TRBJ1-1; TRBD1 might be the D (5 bases). The CDR3 covers 15 residues. V was trimmed by 1 base and J by 0 bases, leaving 9 bases between them. Germline lookup yields CDR1 SGHTA and CDR2 FQGNSA.

The chain employs TRBV29-1 and TRBJ2-2; a possible D gene is TRBD2 (5 bases). CDR3 length: 13 residues. Germline CDR1 and CDR2: SQVTM and ANQGSEA. With 6 bases removed from V and 1 base from J, the gap between germline ends came to 9 bases. The CDR3 loop reads CSVGGLNTGELFF. In DNA form, the CDR3 reads TGCAGCGTAGGCGGGCTGAACACCGGGGAGCTGTTTTTT.

This clonotype was recorded many times. The chain recombines TRBV7-2 with TRBJ1-4; 8 bases match TRBD1. V was pared by 1 base and J by 3 bases, with 13 bases of the junction left unmatched. Germline assignment: CDR1 SGHTA and CDR2 FQGNSA. This CDR3 contains 19 residues. The DNA for the CDR3 is TGTGCCAGCAGCTTAGGGCTAGGACAGGGAAGACTCCCTAATGAAAAACTGTTTTTT. As protein: CASSLGLGQGRLPNEKLFF.

This clonotype was counted at least ten times. The rearrangement joins TRBV28 to TRBJ1-1, with D tentatively TRBD1 (5 bases). In germline, CDR1 is MDHEN, CDR2 SYDVKM. The CDR3 is 15 amino acids. Trimming cost V 5 bases and J 4 bases, with 17 bases left between them. The CDR3 reads CASSPTGTWGTEAFF. Written as DNA, the CDR3 is TGTGCCAGCAGTCCGACCGGGACTTGGGGCACTGAAGCTTTCTTT.

This clonotype showed up many times. This sequence joins TRBV3-1 and TRBJ2-5, with D maybe TRBD2 (6 bases). The CDR3 consists of 15 residues. CDR1 LGHDT and CDR2 YNNKEL come from the germline V gene (reference sequence). The germline V and J ends were trimmed by 0 bases and 2 bases, with 10 bases remaining between them. This chain's CDR3 is CASSQDPGGQETQYF. The CDR3 DNA is TGTGCCAGCAGCCAAGATCCCGGAGGGCAAGAGACCCAGTACTTC.